These 8 T cell receptor beta chains were all obtained from the same sample, sequenced in a study of OX40 agonist ivuxolimab in advanced cancers. Clones were read by immunoSEQ multiplex PCR, and TCRdb kept only the in-frame ones, dropping some. This sample has about 53,000 clones, with roughly 84% found just once. Sequenced here: CD4+ or CD8+ T cells sorted from blood, sampled in a trial of the OX40 agonist ivuxolimab. The receptor source for this set is an adult with an advanced solid tumor such as melanoma, head and neck, liver or kidney cancer.

V is TRBV6-6 and J is TRBJ2-5, with 9 bases aligning to TRBD2. The trim removed 6 bases at V and 5 bases at J, leaving 7 bases unmatched. The CDR3 extends over 14 amino acids. Germline lookup yields CDR1 MNHNY and CDR2 SVGAGI (reference sequence). The CDR3 region is CASRQTSGRETQYF. Here the CDR3 DNA reads TGTGCCAGCAGACAGACTAGCGGCCGGGAGACCCAGTACTTC.

The rearrangement links TRBV5-4 to TRBJ2-3; a possible D gene is TRBD2 (6 bases). CDR1 and CDR2 (germline): SGHNT, YYREEE (reference sequence). CDR3 length: 15 amino acids. V was cut by 5 bases and J by 0 bases, with 13 bases left in between. CDR3: CASSKGEVSTDTQYF. CDR3 nucleotides: TGTGCCAGCAGTAAAGGGGAGGTTAGCACAGATACGCAGTATTTT.

This rearrangement joins TRBV11-2 to TRBJ2-7, with D maybe TRBD2 (6 bases). V dropped 6 bases and J dropped 2 bases, with 20 bases sitting between them. The length of the CDR3 is 16 residues. Per the germline V gene, CDR1 is SGHAT and CDR2 is FQNNGV. The CDR3 sequence is CASRSPRDSPPYEQYF. The CDR3 nucleotides are TGTGCCAGCAGGTCACCCCGGGACTCGCCTCCCTACGAGCAGTACTTC.

The CDR3 reads CASSQSRNTEAFF. CDR3 sequence (DNA): TGTGCCAGCAGCCAAAGCAGGAACACTGAAGCTTTCTTT. This chain connects TRBV14 to TRBJ1-1; D is unresolved. This CDR3 has 13 residues. Germline loops: CDR1 SGHDN, CDR2 FVKESK. V was pared by 2 bases and J by 1 base, with 5 bases between.

This clone was counted once. The chain combines TRBV25-1 with TRBJ2-2; 11 bases align to TRBD2. This CDR3 spans 17 amino acids. The V segment lost 3 bases and the J segment 5 bases; nucleotides outside the gene matches: 8. The germline CDR1 and CDR2 sequences are MGHDK and SYGVNS. Written as DNA, the CDR3 is TGTGCCAGCAGTGAGTTCGGACTAGCGGGTATGACCGGGGAGCTGTTTTTT. Translation: CASSEFGLAGMTGELFF.

V usage is TRBV30 and J usage is TRBJ2-3; perhaps TRBD2 as D (6 bases). CDR1 is GTSNPN, CDR2 SVGIG, per germline (reference sequence). The CDR3 contains 16 residues. Trimming took off 0 bases at V and 2 bases at J, with 15 bases between the two ends. The CDR3 sequence: CAWSVGRGLYTDTQYF. CDR3 bases: TGTGCCTGGAGTGTGGGAAGGGGACTGTACACAGATACGCAGTATTTT.

This rearrangement joins TRBV28 to TRBJ1-2; no definite D call. Trimming removed 7 bases at V and 5 bases at J, with 8 bases between. Germline V lookup: CDR1 MDHEN, CDR2 SYDVKM. The CDR3 covers 11 residues. DNA for the CDR3: TGTGCCAGCAATAGCAGATATGGCTACACCTTC. It codes for CASNSRYGYTF.

The count of this clone is one. The rearrangement links TRBV15 to TRBJ1-1; a possible D gene is TRBD1 (5 bases). V gave up 10 bases and J gave up 2 bases, with 14 bases separating them. CDR1 is LNHNV and CDR2 is YYDKDF in the germline V gene (reference sequence). This CDR3 spans 13 amino acids. The CDR3 reads CASTDSINTEAFF. In DNA form, the CDR3 reads TGTGCCAGCACTGACAGTATAAACACTGAAGCTTTCTTT.